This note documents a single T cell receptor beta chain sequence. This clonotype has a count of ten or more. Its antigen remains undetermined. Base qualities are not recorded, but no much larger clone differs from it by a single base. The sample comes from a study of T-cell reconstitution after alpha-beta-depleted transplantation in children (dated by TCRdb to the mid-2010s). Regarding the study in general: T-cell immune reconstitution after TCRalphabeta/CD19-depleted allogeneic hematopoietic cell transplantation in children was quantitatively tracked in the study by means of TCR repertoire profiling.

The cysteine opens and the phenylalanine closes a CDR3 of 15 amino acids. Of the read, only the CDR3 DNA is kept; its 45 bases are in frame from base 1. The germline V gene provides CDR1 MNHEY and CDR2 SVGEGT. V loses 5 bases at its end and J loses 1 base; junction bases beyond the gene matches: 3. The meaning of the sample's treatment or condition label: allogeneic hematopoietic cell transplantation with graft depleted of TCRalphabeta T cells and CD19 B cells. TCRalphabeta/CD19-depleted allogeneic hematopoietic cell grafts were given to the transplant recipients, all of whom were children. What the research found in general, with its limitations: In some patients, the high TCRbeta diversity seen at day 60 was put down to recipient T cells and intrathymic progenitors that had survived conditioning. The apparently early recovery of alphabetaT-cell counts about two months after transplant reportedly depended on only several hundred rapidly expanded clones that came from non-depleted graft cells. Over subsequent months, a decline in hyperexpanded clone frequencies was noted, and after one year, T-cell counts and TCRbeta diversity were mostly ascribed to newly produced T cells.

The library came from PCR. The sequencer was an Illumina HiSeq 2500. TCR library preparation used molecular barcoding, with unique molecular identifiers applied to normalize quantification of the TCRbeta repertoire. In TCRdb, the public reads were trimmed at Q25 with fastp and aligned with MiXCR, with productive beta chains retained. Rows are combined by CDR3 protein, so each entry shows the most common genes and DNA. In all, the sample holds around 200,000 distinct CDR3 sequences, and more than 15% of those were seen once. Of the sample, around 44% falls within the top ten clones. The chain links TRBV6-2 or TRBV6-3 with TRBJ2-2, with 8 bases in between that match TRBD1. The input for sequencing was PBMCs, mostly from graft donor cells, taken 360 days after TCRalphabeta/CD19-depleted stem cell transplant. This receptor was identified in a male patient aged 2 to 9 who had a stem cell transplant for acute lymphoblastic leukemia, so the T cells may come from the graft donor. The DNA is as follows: TGTGCCAGCAGTGACAGGGGCGAGAACACCGGGGAGCTGTTTTTT. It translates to CASSDRGENTGELFF.